Detailed here is one T cell receptor beta chain. These data belong to a study of CD8 T cells in Susac syndrome. Study background: Intravenous immunoglobulin alone or corticosteroids were being given to patients with Susac syndrome at blood draw, unless they were therapy-naive.

The authors reverse transcribed roughly 0.5 to 1 ug RNA with random hexamers. An immunoSEQ multiplex PCR generated amplified TCR beta CDR3 products spanning 54 Vbeta and 13 Jbeta. Each CDR3 protein gets one entry after TCRdb re-called the immunoSEQ multiplex PCR reads with MiXCR. The sample records some 180,000 distinct CDR3 sequences, 90% to 95% being singletons. The sequenced target, TCR beta, came from blood CD8+ and CD4+ T cells. While CD8+ and CD4+ T cells were isolated negatively, TEMRA cells were enriched by FACS. J lost 9 bases, V lost 2 bases, and 3 bases had no gene match. CDR1 and CDR2 from the germline V gene are LGHDT and YNNKEL (reference sequence). The CDR3 contains 14 residues.

Material for sequencing was CD4+ T cells from PBMCs. The sequence came from a human donor with Susac syndrome. The V call is TRBV3-1, the J call TRBJ1-6; TRBD1 matches at 8 bases. The CDR3 reads CASSQQGAGSPLHF. The CDR3 DNA sequence: TGTGCCAGCAGCCAACAGGGGGCGGGTTCACCCCTCCACTTT.